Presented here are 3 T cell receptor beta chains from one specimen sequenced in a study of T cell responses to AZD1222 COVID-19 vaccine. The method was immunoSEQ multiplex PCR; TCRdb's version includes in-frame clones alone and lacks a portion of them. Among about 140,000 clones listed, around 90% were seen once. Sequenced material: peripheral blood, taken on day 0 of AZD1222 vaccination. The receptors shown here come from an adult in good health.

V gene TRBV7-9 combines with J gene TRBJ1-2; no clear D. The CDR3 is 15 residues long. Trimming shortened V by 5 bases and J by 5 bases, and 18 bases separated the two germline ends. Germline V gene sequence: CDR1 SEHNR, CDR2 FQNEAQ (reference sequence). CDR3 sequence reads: CASSLLSLLEYGYTF. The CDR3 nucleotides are TGTGCCAGCAGCCTTCTATCACTGTTGGAGTATGGCTACACCTTC.

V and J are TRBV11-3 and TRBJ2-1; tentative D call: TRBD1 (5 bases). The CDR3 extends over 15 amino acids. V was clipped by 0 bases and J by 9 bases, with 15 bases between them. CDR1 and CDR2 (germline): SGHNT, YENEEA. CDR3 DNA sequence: TGTGCCAGCAGCTTAGAGAAGGGCAGGGCGGCTGAGCAGTTCTTC. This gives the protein CASSLEKGRAAEQFF.

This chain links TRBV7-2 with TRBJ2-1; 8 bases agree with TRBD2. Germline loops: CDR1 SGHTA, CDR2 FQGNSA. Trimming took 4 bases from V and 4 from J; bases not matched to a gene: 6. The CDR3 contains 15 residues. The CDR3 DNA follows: TGTGCCAGCAGCTCCAGCGGGAGTAGGTACAATGAGCAGTTCTTC. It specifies CASSSSGSRYNEQFF. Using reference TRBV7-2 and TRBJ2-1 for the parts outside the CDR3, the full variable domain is GAGVSQSPSNKVTEKGKDVELRCDPISGHTALYWYRQSLGQGLEFLIYFQGNSAPDKSGLPSDRFSAERTGGSVSTLTIQRTQQEDSAVYLCASSSSGSRYNEQFFGPGTRLTVL.